The rows below give T cell receptor beta chains drawn from one sample of a study of T cells in Graves' hyperthyroidism and ophthalmopathy. TCRdb passed the multiplex PCR reads through MiXCR, listing each CDR3 protein once. The sample shows around 600,000 distinct CDR3 sequences, about a sixth of them seen only once. Sequences were obtained from blood. All receptors derive from a woman aged 35 to 49 with Graves' ophthalmopathy. Each CDR3 is given with its conserved first and last residue. D genes are given only for firm matches. Clone size is given for some rows only: seen once, a few or many times, or a class if the clone is expanded.

J gene: TRBJ2-3; V gene: TRBV19; D gene: TRBD2; clone size: -; CDR3 protein: CASSIWAGDTSDTQYF; CDR3 DNA: TGTGCCAGTAGTATTTGGGCGGGAGATACTTCAGATACGCAGTATTTT
J gene: TRBJ1-1; V gene: TRBV6-1; D gene: -; clone size: -; CDR3 protein: CASSDHFAAANTEAFF; CDR3 DNA: TGTGCCAGCAGTGATCACTTTGCGGCGGCGAACACTGAAGCTTTCTTT
J gene: TRBJ1-1; V gene: TRBV6-1; D gene: -; clone size: many; CDR3 protein: CASSGWTAPPEAFF; CDR3 DNA: TGTGCCAGCAGTGGGTGGACAGCCCCACCTGAAGCTTTCTTT
J gene: TRBJ1-3; V gene: TRBV18; D gene: TRBD1; clone size: few; CDR3 protein: CASSLRQGSGYTIYF; CDR3 DNA: TGTGCCAGCTCGCTGCGACAGGGCTCGGGATACACCATATATTTT
J gene: TRBJ2-5; V gene: TRBV28; D gene: TRBD1; clone size: -; CDR3 protein: CASSLGQVFDF; CDR3 DNA: TGTGCCAGCAGTCTCGGACAGGTTTTCGACTTC
J gene: TRBJ2-1; V gene: TRBV7-2; D gene: TRBD1; clone size: many; CDR3 protein: CASQNDRAFYSNEQFF; CDR3 DNA: TGTGCCAGCCAAAACGACAGGGCGTTCTATTCGAATGAGCAGTTCTTC
J gene: TRBJ2-4; V gene: TRBV2; D gene: TRBD1; clone size: many; CDR3 protein: CASRPDRGRKNIQYF; CDR3 DNA: TGTGCCAGCAGGCCTGACAGGGGGCGGAAAAACATTCAGTACTTC
J gene: TRBJ2-1; V gene: TRBV7-6; D gene: -; clone size: -; CDR3 protein: CASSAPRGPYNEQFF; CDR3 DNA: TGTGCCAGCAGCGCTCCTCGGGGGCCGTACAATGAGCAGTTCTTC
J gene: TRBJ2-5; V gene: TRBV3-1; D gene: TRBD2; clone size: many; CDR3 protein: CASSQRRTSRQETQYF; CDR3 DNA: TGTGCCAGCAGCCAAAGACGGACTAGCCGACAAGAGACCCAGTACTTC
J gene: TRBJ2-7; V gene: TRBV7-2; D gene: TRBD2; clone size: -; CDR3 protein: CASSPALLAGQYF; CDR3 DNA: TGTGCCAGCAGCCCAGCATTGCTAGCGGGGCAGTACTTC
J gene: TRBJ1-2; V gene: TRBV2; D gene: -; clone size: -; CDR3 protein: CASSGFRDYGHTF; CDR3 DNA: TGTGCCAGCAGTGGCTTCAGAGACTATGGCCACACCTTC
J gene: TRBJ2-3; V gene: TRBV9; D gene: -; clone size: few; CDR3 protein: CASSLSGGFTDTQYF; CDR3 DNA: TGTGCCAGCAGCCTAAGCGGAGGTTTCACAGATACGCAGTATTTT
J gene: TRBJ1-1; V gene: TRBV10-2; D gene: -; clone size: many; CDR3 protein: CASSEARGYTEAFF; CDR3 DNA: TGTGCCAGCAGTGAAGCGCGGGGATACACTGAAGCTTTCTTT
J gene: TRBJ2-1; V gene: TRBV19; D gene: -; clone size: -; CDR3 protein: CASSMAREIDEQFF; CDR3 DNA: TGTGCCAGTAGTATGGCCAGGGAAATCGATGAGCAGTTCTTC
J gene: TRBJ2-2; V gene: TRBV7-8; D gene: TRBD1; clone size: -; CDR3 protein: CASSSRSGTDANTGELFF; CDR3 DNA: TGTGCCAGCAGCTCGCGCTCCGGGACAGACGCGAACACCGGGGAGCTGTTTTTT
J gene: TRBJ1-2; V gene: TRBV14; D gene: -; clone size: -; CDR3 protein: CASSHDPWELIGGYTF; CDR3 DNA: TGTGCCAGCAGCCACGACCCATGGGAACTAATAGGGGGCTACACCTTC
J gene: TRBJ2-3; V gene: TRBV5-1; D gene: TRBD2; clone size: -; CDR3 protein: CASSLASGSRTDTQYF; CDR3 DNA: TGCGCCAGCAGCTTGGCCAGCGGGAGTAGGACAGATACGCAGTATTTT
J gene: TRBJ2-1; V gene: TRBV3-1; D gene: TRBD2; clone size: many; CDR3 protein: CASSSRLAYRSYNEQFF; CDR3 DNA: TGTGCCAGCAGCTCGCGACTAGCTTATAGATCCTACAATGAGCAGTTCTTC
J gene: TRBJ2-5; V gene: TRBV3-1; D gene: -; clone size: many; CDR3 protein: CASSFSSAETQYF; CDR3 DNA: TGTGCCAGCAGTTTCTCTTCGGCGGAGACCCAGTACTTC
J gene: TRBJ1-5; V gene: TRBV6-1; D gene: -; clone size: few; CDR3 protein: CASSGRPPQHF; CDR3 DNA: TGTGCCAGCAGTGGGAGGCCGCCCCAGCATTTT
J gene: TRBJ2-7; V gene: TRBV28; D gene: TRBD2; clone size: -; CDR3 protein: CASRTSGTIEQYF; CDR3 DNA: TGTGCCAGCCGGACTAGCGGGACTATCGAGCAGTACTTC
J gene: TRBJ1-1; V gene: TRBV20-1; D gene: -; clone size: once; CDR3 protein: CSARDPTHIEGLAKAFF; CDR3 DNA: TGCAGTGCTAGAGATCCGACCCACATAGAGGGGCTCGCAAAAGCTTTCTTT
J gene: TRBJ2-5; V gene: TRBV12-3/TRBV12-4; D gene: TRBD2; clone size: many; CDR3 protein: CASSIASGAQETQYF; CDR3 DNA: TGTGCCAGCAGTATCGCTAGCGGGGCCCAAGAGACCCAGTACTTC
J gene: TRBJ2-1; V gene: TRBV11-2; D gene: TRBD2; clone size: many; CDR3 protein: CASSLGTSGTVNEQFF; CDR3 DNA: TGTGCCAGCAGCTTAGGGACTAGCGGGACGGTCAATGAGCAGTTCTTC
J gene: TRBJ1-6; V gene: TRBV2; D gene: -; clone size: -; CDR3 protein: CASSDSPAGSPLHF; CDR3 DNA: TGTGCCAGCAGTGACTCACCGGCCGGGTCACCCCTCCACTTT
J gene: TRBJ2-7; V gene: TRBV28; D gene: -; clone size: -; CDR3 protein: CASSRAPGEQYF; CDR3 DNA: TGTGCCAGCTCCCGGGCGCCCGGGGAGCAGTACTTC